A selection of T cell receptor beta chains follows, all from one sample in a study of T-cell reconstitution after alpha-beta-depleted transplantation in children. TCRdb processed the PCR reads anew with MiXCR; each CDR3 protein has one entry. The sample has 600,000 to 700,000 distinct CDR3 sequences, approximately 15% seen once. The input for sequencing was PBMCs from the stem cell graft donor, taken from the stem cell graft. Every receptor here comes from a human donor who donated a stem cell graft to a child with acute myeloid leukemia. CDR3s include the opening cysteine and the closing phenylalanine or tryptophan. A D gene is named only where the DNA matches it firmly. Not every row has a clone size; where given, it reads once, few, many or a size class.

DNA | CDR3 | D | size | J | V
TGCAGCGTTGATGGGCCCCGGGACAGGGGATTCTATGGCTACACTTTC | CSVDGPRDRGFYGYTF | TRBD1 | many | TRBJ1-2 | TRBV29-1
TGTGCCAGCATACTTGAGCAGAGCGGGCCCTACAATGAGCAGTTCTTC | CASILEQSGPYNEQFF | - | many | TRBJ2-1 | TRBV7-2
TGTGCCGCCTGGACAGGGGATGGCTACACCTTC | CAAWTGDGYTF | TRBD1 | many | TRBJ1-2 | TRBV24-1
TGTGCCAGCAGCTTAATCGGGACTAGCGGGGGTACAGATACGCAGTATTTT | CASSLIGTSGGTDTQYF | TRBD2 | few | TRBJ2-3 | TRBV7-2
TGTGCCAGCAGCAGAGGGACGACAGGGTCCAAAAACATTCAGTACTTC | CASSRGTTGSKNIQYF | TRBD1 | many | TRBJ2-4 | TRBV6-1
TGTGCCAGCAGCCAGGATCGCCGGCCCCAGCATTTT | CASSQDRRPQHF | - | few | TRBJ1-5 | TRBV6-2/TRBV6-3
TGTGCCAGCAGCTCGGGACTAGATGAAAAACTGTTTTTT | CASSSGLDEKLFF | - | many | TRBJ1-4 | TRBV7-9
TGCGCCAGCAGTGAGGAGGCCCACACTGAAGCTTTCTTT | CASSEEAHTEAFF | - | many | TRBJ1-1 | TRBV10-1
TGTGCCAGTAGTATTGGGGGGCTCCTCGGTAATGAGCAGTTCTTC | CASSIGGLLGNEQFF | - | few | TRBJ2-1 | TRBV19
TGCGCCAGCAGCCTAAGACAGTCTCGGGGAGAGACCCAGTACTTC | CASSLRQSRGETQYF | - | few | TRBJ2-5 | TRBV5-1
TGCGCCAGCAGCTTGGACCCCGTTGGGACCGGGGAGCTGTTTTTT | CASSLDPVGTGELFF | - | - | TRBJ2-2 | TRBV5-1
TGTGCCAGCAGCAACAGACCCCAAGAGACCCAGTACTTC | CASSNRPQETQYF | - | many | TRBJ2-5 | TRBV7-8
TGTGCCAGCAGCTTGGAGGGGGCGAGGAATTCACCCCTCCACTTT | CASSLEGARNSPLHF | TRBD1 | many | TRBJ1-6 | TRBV5-5
TGCGCCAGCAGCCAAGATTACGGCAGATATGGCTACACCTTC | CASSQDYGRYGYTF | - | many | TRBJ1-2 | TRBV4-3
TGTGCCACCTCCGGGACAGGGGATTCCTACGAGCAGTACTTC | CATSGTGDSYEQYF | TRBD1 | few | TRBJ2-7 | TRBV10-3
TGTGCCAGCACCCCCACGGGGACGGCTGAAGCTTTCTTT | CASTPTGTAEAFF | - | few | TRBJ1-1 | TRBV25-1
TGTGCCAGCAGTCTCCACGGGACCTCTGGGGCCAACGTCCTGACTTTC | CASSLHGTSGANVLTF | - | - | TRBJ2-6 | TRBV28
TGTGCCAGCGACAGGGCACCAATGATTGAGCAGTTCTTC | CASDRAPMIEQFF | TRBD1 | few | TRBJ2-1 | TRBV7-2
TGTGCCAGCAGCTTAGATAGGGAGAGTGGCTACACCTTC | CASSLDRESGYTF | - | many | TRBJ1-2 | TRBV11-2
TGCAGTGCTAGAGAACCGGGACAGAACACTGAAGCTTTCTTT | CSAREPGQNTEAFF | - | many | TRBJ1-1 | TRBV20-1
TGTGCCAGCAGCTATCGGACAGACACCGGGGAGCTGTTTTTT | CASSYRTDTGELFF | - | - | TRBJ2-2 | TRBV7-2
TGCAGTGCTAGACTAGCGGGGGACAGCGAGCAGTACTTC | CSARLAGDSEQYF | TRBD2 | many | TRBJ2-7 | TRBV20-1
TGTGCCAGCAGGCAAACCTCAGGGGATCCCTACAATGAGCAGTTCTTC | CASRQTSGDPYNEQFF | - | - | TRBJ2-1 | TRBV7-2
TGTGCCAGCAACGGGGAGAATGAAGCTTTCTTT | CASNGENEAFF | - | many | TRBJ1-1 | TRBV12-3/TRBV12-4
TGTGCCAGCAGTTTTGACAGCTCTGGGGCCAACGTCCTGACTTTC | CASSFDSSGANVLTF | - | many | TRBJ2-6 | TRBV6-4
TGTGCCAGCAGCTCCCCCGGGACAGGGGAGGGGGGCACTGAAGCTTTCTTT | CASSSPGTGEGGTEAFF | TRBD1 | many | TRBJ1-1 | TRBV7-2
TGTGCCAGCAGCCAGGGACTAGCGGCTACGTACAATGAGCAGTTCTTC | CASSQGLAATYNEQFF | TRBD2 | many | TRBJ2-1 | TRBV4-2
TGTGCCAGCAGCCAAGGCAGCGGAAACTATGGCTACACCTTC | CASSQGSGNYGYTF | - | - | TRBJ1-2 | TRBV4-2
TGTGCCAGCCCTGGGGCCCGGAACACCATATATTTT | CASPGARNTIYF | - | few | TRBJ1-3 | TRBV7-9
TGCAGTGCTGGAGATGGGGCGGGTGGAAACACCATATATTTT | CSAGDGAGGNTIYF | - | - | TRBJ1-3 | TRBV20-1